The 27 T cell receptor beta chains in this list originate from one sample, sequenced in a study of blood T cell repertoires in COVID-19. Clones were sequenced by immunoSEQ multiplex PCR, and TCRdb holds only the in-frame ones, with some missing. The data show around 140,000 clones, about nine tenths seen once. What was sequenced was peripheral blood. These receptors were obtained from a man aged 50 to 59 who had recovered from COVID-19.

The V and J genes are TRBV7-2 and TRBJ2-7, with a possible D match to TRBD1 (5 bases). This CDR3 is built from 17 residues. Trimming pared 0 bases from V and 7 bases from J, leaving 22 bases between. CDR1 SGHTA and CDR2 FQGNSA come from the germline V gene. In DNA form, the CDR3 reads TGTGCCAGCAGCTTAGCGGTCCAGGGATCGAGGCTGGGGGAGCAGTACTTC. Its protein product is CASSLAVQGSRLGEQYF.

The rearrangement joins TRBV11-3 to TRBJ2-3, with D possibly TRBD2 on 5 matching bases. The CDR3 covers 16 residues. V lost 7 bases and J 5 bases, leaving 22 bases between the germline ends. CDR1 SGHNT and CDR2 YENEEA come from the germline V gene. CDR3 region: CASTRSGGYGEDTQYF. The CDR3 DNA is TGTGCCAGCACCCGGAGCGGTGGCTATGGGGAAGATACGCAGTATTTT.

J is TRBJ2-5 and V is TRBV2, with TRBD1 matching 8 bases. CDR1 SNHLY and CDR2 FYNNEI come from the germline V gene. The junction had 11 bases not matched to a gene; V was cut back by 3 bases and J by 5 bases. The CDR3 sequence is 16 residues long. CDR3 region: CASSEPSRTGRETQYF. CDR3 nucleotide sequence: TGTGCCAGCAGTGAGCCCTCAAGGACAGGGCGGGAGACCCAGTACTTC. Complete variable domain (other parts from reference TRBV2 and TRBJ2-5): EPEVTQTPSHQVTQMGQEVILRCVPISNHLYFYWYRQILGQKVEFLVSFYNNEISEKSEIFDDQFSVERPDGSNFTLKIRSTKLEDSAMYFCASSEPSRTGRETQYFGPGTRLLVL.

V and J are TRBV30 and TRBJ2-7, with 8 bases identical to TRBD1. V was pared by 1 base and J by 11 bases, with 4 bases of the junction left unmatched. CDR3 size: 11 residues. Germline CDR1 and CDR2: GTSNPN and SVGIG (reference sequence). This CDR3 reads CAWSEGQGKYF. The DNA for the CDR3 is TGTGCCTGGAGTGAAGGACAGGGAAAGTACTTC. Drawing the rest from reference TRBV30 and TRBJ2-7, the complete variable domain is SQTIHQWPATLVQPVGSPLSLECTVEGTSNPNLYWYRQAAGRGLQLLFYSVGIGQISSEVPQNLSASRPQDRQFILSSKKLLLSDSGFYLCAWSEGQGKYFGPGTRLTVT.

The CDR3 DNA reads as TGTGCCAGCAGCTTGGGGGGGCCCGGCGGGGAGCTGTTTTTT. Translation gives CASSLGGPGGELFF. The chain combines TRBV7-2 with TRBJ2-2, with D maybe TRBD2 (7 bases). The V gene's germline CDR1 is SGHTA and CDR2 FQGNSA. The CDR3 is 14 amino acids. Trimming took off 3 bases at V and 7 bases at J, with 12 bases between the two ends.

This clone appeared a few times. V usage is TRBV7-2 and J usage is TRBJ2-4, with TRBD2 as a possible D gene (6 bases). The length of the CDR3 is 15 residues. V was trimmed by 6 bases and J by 8 bases, leaving 20 bases between them. Germline V gene data show CDR1 as SGHTA and CDR2 as FQGNSA. The CDR3: CASSSRRGRKDIQYF. For the CDR3, the DNA is TGTGCCAGCAGTTCTAGGAGGGGCCGAAAAGACATTCAGTACTTC.

This chain links TRBV6-2 or TRBV6-3 with TRBJ2-1; D unresolved. The CDR3 length is 15 residues. Germline-derived CDR1 and CDR2 are MNHEY and SVGEGT. V shed 5 bases and J shed 1 base, with 12 bases lying between them. The CDR3 DNA is TGTGCCAGCAGTGGAGTAGAGATATCCTACAATGAGCAGTTCTTC. It specifies CASSGVEISYNEQFF.

With regard to this clone: A junction end diverges from the germline sequence, so it may reflect a read error. The V gene is TRBV7-9, the J gene TRBJ1-1; D ambiguous. In germline, CDR1 is SEHNR, CDR2 FQNEAQ (reference sequence). The CDR3 sequence is 16 residues long. The CDR3 is CASTLGLGATNTEAFF. The CDR3 nucleotides read TGTGCCAGCACCTTAGGCCTCGGTGCTACGAACACTGAAGCTTTCTTT.

V usage is TRBV7-2 and J usage is TRBJ1-2; no reliable D call. Germline V gene sequence: CDR1 SGHTA, CDR2 FQGNSA. This CDR3 comprises 15 residues. V shed 4 bases and J shed 4 bases, with 16 bases lying between them. CDR3 in amino acids: CASSSARGVAYGYTF. DNA of the CDR3: TGTGCCAGCAGCTCGGCCCGGGGTGTTGCCTATGGCTACACCTTC.

The gene calls are TRBV11-2 and TRBJ2-5, with a possible D match to TRBD2 (6 bases). The CDR3 loop spans 17 amino acids. Germline V CDR1 and CDR2: SGHAT, FQNNGV. V was clipped by 6 bases and J by 5 bases, with 25 bases between them. The CDR3: CASRRLPTSWGDETQYF. For the CDR3, the DNA is TGTGCCAGCAGACGCCTTCCTACTAGCTGGGGTGACGAGACCCAGTACTTC.

V usage is TRBV9 and J usage is TRBJ2-3, with TRBD1 matching 7 bases. The CDR3 runs to 16 residues. The V gene's germline CDR1 is SGDLS and CDR2 YYNGEE. J gave up 0 bases and V 0 bases, and 4 bases lay outside the gene matches. The CDR3 is CASSVVQGVSTDTQYF. Here the CDR3 DNA reads TGTGCCAGCAGCGTAGTTCAGGGGGTTAGCACAGATACGCAGTATTTT.

The J gene is TRBJ2-2, the V gene TRBV24-1; 11 bases map to TRBD1. Trimming removed 3 bases from V and 5 bases from J; junction bases left unmatched: 7. Germline CDR1 is KGHDR and CDR2 is SFDVKD. The CDR3 is 17 amino acids. The CDR3 coding sequence is TGTGCCACCAGTGATCCTCGGACAGGGGGCGAAACCGGGGAGCTGTTTTTT. Translation gives CATSDPRTGGETGELFF.

CDR3 nucleotides: TGTGCCAGTAGTATCTTCCAATCACGAGTCGACAGGGGTAGTCAGCCCCAGCATTTT. This translates into CASSIFQSRVDRGSQPQHF. This sequence joins TRBV19 and TRBJ1-5, with 8 bases identical to TRBD1. The CDR3 runs 19 residues. Germline lookup yields CDR1 LNHDA and CDR2 SQIVND (reference sequence). Trimming took 3 bases from V and 6 from J; bases not matched to a gene: 19.

The chain carries TRBV30 and TRBJ1-2; D not certain. The CDR3 runs to 13 residues. The V gene's germline CDR1 is GTSNPN and CDR2 SVGIG (reference sequence). V was cut by 4 bases and J by 7 bases, with 16 bases left in between. The CDR3 nucleotides read TGTGCCTGGACAGAATACCAGACAACTGGCTACACCTTC. Translated: CAWTEYQTTGYTF.

V is TRBV5-6 and J is TRBJ2-3; D gene uncertain. The CDR3 is 14 residues long. Looked up from germline, CDR1 is SGHDT and CDR2 is YYEEEE. The ends were cut back, 1 base at V and 2 bases at J, with 8 bases in the middle. This CDR3 is CASSLSQTTDTQYF. CDR3 nucleotides: TGTGCCAGCAGCTTGTCACAAACCACAGATACGCAGTATTTT.

The chain combines TRBV12-3 or TRBV12-4 with TRBJ2-7; 9 nucleotides align to TRBD1. The CDR3 covers 13 residues. V lost 6 bases to trimming and J lost 3 bases; unmatched junction nucleotides: 3. The CDR3 spells CASRPTGGYEQYF. CDR3 nucleotides: TGTGCCAGCAGACCGACAGGGGGCTACGAGCAGTACTTC.

This rearrangement joins TRBV29-1 to TRBJ1-1; the match to TRBD1 covers 11 bases. The length of the CDR3 is 14 residues. V lost 0 bases, J lost 8 bases, and 5 bases stayed unmatched. CDR1 and CDR2 from the germline V gene are SQVTM and ANQGSEA. CDR3 sequence reads: CSVEEGTGGPEAFF. CDR3 DNA sequence: TGCAGCGTTGAAGAGGGGACAGGGGGTCCCGAAGCTTTCTTT. The variable domain in full, with the rest retrieved from reference TRBV29-1 and TRBJ1-1, is SAVISQKPSRDICQRGTSLTIQCQVDSQVTMMFWYRQQPGQSLTLIATANQGSEATYESGFVIDKFPISRPNLTFSTLTVSNMSPEDSSIYLCSVEEGTGGPEAFFGQGTRLTVV.

The chain has TRBV29-1 and TRBJ2-3; 8 nucleotides match TRBD2. Germline V CDR1 and CDR2: SQVTM, ANQGSEA. J was trimmed by 2 bases and V by 3 bases; bases with no gene match: 4. This CDR3 comprises 14 residues. The CDR3 region has the DNA TGCAGCGTTGACAGTAGCGGGGTCACAGATACGCAGTATTTT. Amino acids: CSVDSSGVTDTQYF.

This chain uses TRBV6-5 with TRBJ1-4; 7 bases map to TRBD1. The CDR3 is made up of 15 amino acids. CDR1 and CDR2 (germline): MNHEY, SVGAGI. V shed 6 bases, J shed 4 bases, and the junction held 8 bases outside the gene matches. The CDR3 here is CASRSRQGVNEKLFF. CDR3 sequence (DNA): TGTGCCAGCAGATCTAGACAGGGCGTTAATGAAAAACTGTTTTTT.

V is TRBV5-4 and J is TRBJ2-3; TRBD2 matches 13 bases. CDR3 length equals 17 residues. Germline V gene lookup returns CDR1 SGHNT and CDR2 YYREEE (reference sequence). The trim removed 4 bases at V and 0 bases at J, leaving 5 bases unmatched. CDR3 residues: CASSPGLAGLSTDTQYF. The DNA for the CDR3 is TGTGCCAGCAGCCCGGGACTAGCGGGACTTAGCACAGATACGCAGTATTTT.

The chain uses TRBV25-1 and TRBJ1-3; tentative D call: TRBD1 (6 bases). This CDR3 is 17 amino acids long. In germline, CDR1 is MGHDK, CDR2 SYGVNS. V was shortened by 1 base and J by 2 bases, with 15 bases between the two germline ends. The CDR3 protein is CASSESGSAGAGNTIYF. The CDR3, as DNA: TGTGCCAGCAGTGAATCAGGCTCGGCAGGGGCTGGAAACACCATATATTTT.

The chain joins TRBV19 to TRBJ1-5; TRBD1 aligns across 8 bases. The CDR3 sequence is 16 residues long. V was clipped by 3 bases and J by 0 bases; unmatched bases: 4. CDR1 and CDR2 from the germline V gene are LNHDA and SQIVND (reference sequence). The CDR3 here is CASSIGQGVSNQPQHF. CDR3 in DNA: TGTGCCAGTAGTATTGGACAGGGAGTTAGCAATCAGCCCCAGCATTTT.

This rearrangement joins TRBV6-6 to TRBJ2-7; D is uncertain. V was cut by 2 bases and J by 5 bases, with 13 bases left in between. CDR1 is MNHNY and CDR2 is SVGAGI in the germline V gene (reference sequence). This CDR3 spans 14 amino acids. CDR3 in amino acids: CASSYRGGWDEQYF. CDR3 in DNA: TGTGCCAGCAGTTACCGAGGTGGTTGGGACGAGCAGTACTTC.

The rearrangement links TRBV10-3 to TRBJ2-2, with D perhaps matching TRBD1 (5 bases). Germline values: CDR1 ENHRY, CDR2 SYGVKD. CDR3 size: 14 residues. V lost 9 bases to trimming and J lost 5 bases, with 16 bases between them. CDR3 sequence (DNA): TGTGCCATAGGCTCTTCTGCAGGGACCGGGGAGCTGTTTTTT. It codes for CAIGSSAGTGELFF.

The V and J genes are TRBV11-2 and TRBJ2-5, with 10 bases matching TRBD2. CDR3 length: 15 residues. J lost 2 bases, V lost 5 bases, and 5 bases had no gene match. Germline V gives CDR1 SGHAT, CDR2 FQNNGV. The CDR3 reads CASSVAGGRQETQYF. The DNA of the CDR3 is TGTGCCAGCAGCGTAGCGGGGGGTCGACAAGAGACCCAGTACTTC.

A single count supports this clone. V is TRBV7-3 and J is TRBJ2-7, with a weak D call TRBD2 (5 bases). CDR1 SGHTA and CDR2 FQGTGA come from the germline V gene. The CDR3 contains 15 residues. The germline V and J ends were trimmed by 1 base and 1 base, with 11 bases remaining between them. The CDR3 DNA is TGTGCCAGCAGCTTAAGTGGTGGAGGTTCCTACGAGCAGTACTTC. This sequence encodes CASSLSGGGSYEQYF.

The chain recombines TRBV6-1 with TRBJ1-1; D possibly corresponds to TRBD1 (6 bases). This CDR3 is built from 14 residues. V gave up 2 bases and J gave up 5 bases, with 12 bases separating them. Germline CDR1 MNHNS, CDR2 SASEGT. CDR3 in amino acids: CASSEFGGETEAFF. As DNA, the CDR3 is TGTGCCAGCAGTGAATTTGGGGGCGAGACTGAAGCTTTCTTT.